This is a list of T cell receptor beta chains from one sample in a study of long-term antiretroviral therapy in people with HIV. TCRdb keeps only in-frame clones here, not all; method: immunoSEQ multiplex PCR. The sample yields around 29,000 clones, just under 95% seen once. Sequenced material: unsorted PBMCs, taken 5.3 years after starting antiretroviral therapy. The receptors stem from a middle-aged man with HIV. CDR3s include the opening cysteine and the closing phenylalanine or tryptophan. A D gene is named only where the DNA matches it firmly. Clone sizes are given selectively: once, few, many, or a class where the clone is expanded.

TRBV20-1,TRBJ1-2,11,-,-,TGCAGTGCTAGTCGGACAGAAAGCTACACCTTC,CSASRTESYTF
TRBV4-3,TRBJ1-1,16,TRBD1,-,TGCGCCAGCAGCCAAGATTTAAGGGGGCAGAACACTGAAGCTTTCTTT,CASSQDLRGQNTEAFF
TRBV19,TRBJ1-2,13,-,-,TGTGCCACCCGGGAGGCCCTTAACTATGGCTACACCTTC,CATREALNYGYTF
TRBV5-1,TRBJ2-7,17,-,-,TGCGCCAGCAGCCCGCTCTTGTTAGGGCAGGGGCAAAAGGAGCAGTACTTC,CASSPLLLGQGQKEQYF
TRBV21-1,TRBJ1-1,18,-,-,TGTGCCAGCAGCGGGACTAAGGCGGGGGCGCCCATGAACACTGAAGCTTTCTTT,CASSGTKAGAPMNTEAFF
TRBV9,TRBJ1-4,14,-,-,TGTGCCAGCAGCGTAGCTACTGGAGGTGAAAAACTGTTTTTT,CASSVATGGEKLFF
TRBV4-3,TRBJ2-7,15,TRBD1,-,TGCGCCAGCAGCCGAGGCGACAGGGTCTCCTACGAGCAGTACTTC,CASSRGDRVSYEQYF
TRBV2,TRBJ1-5,15,TRBD1,-,TGTGCCAGCAGCGGTACAGGGGGCCCCAATCAGCCCCAGCATTTT,CASSGTGGPNQPQHF
TRBV5-4,TRBJ1-2,14,TRBD1,once,TGTGCCAGCAGCTTCCCAGGGGGGGAGCATGGCTACACCTTC,CASSFPGGEHGYTF
TRBV25-1,TRBJ2-2,13,-,-,TGTGCCAGCAGTGAGGGGGGTACCGGGGAGCTGTTTTTT,CASSEGGTGELFF
TRBV7-3,TRBJ2-3,18,TRBD2,-,TGTGCCAGCAGCTCCTCACCCTCTAGCGGGGGGGGGAGAGATACGCAGTATTTT,CASSSSPSSGGGRDTQYF
TRBV4-1,TRBJ1-1,14,-,-,TGCGCCAGCAGCCTCCCGACTGTGAACACTGAAGCTTTCTTT,CASSLPTVNTEAFF
TRBV19,TRBJ1-5,14,-,once,TGTGCCAGTAGTATTACAGCGTACCATCAGCCCCAGCATTTT,CASSITAYHQPQHF
TRBV10-2,TRBJ1-5,13,-,-,TGCGCCAGCAGTGGATCCGGGGGTCAGCCCCAGCATTTT,CASSGSGGQPQHF
TRBV10-1,TRBJ2-7,16,TRBD1,once,TGCGCCAGCAGTGAGTCGCGGGACAGGGGGCTATACGAGCAGTACTTC,CASSESRDRGLYEQYF